Described below is a single T cell receptor beta chain sequence and its context. Its binding antigen is unknown. It has no much larger one-base neighbor in the sample; base qualities were not kept. This sample is part of a study of blood T cell repertoires in COVID-19 (dated by TCRdb to 2020 to 2021). About the full investigation: Collaborator samples came from the United States, Italy and Spain and covered acute and convalescent phases of COVID-19. The dataset comprised deeply sampled blood TCRbeta repertoires from subjects exposed to, actively infected with, or recovered from COVID-19. The samples were drawn from the first 160 participants of the ongoing ImmuneRACE study and from under 1,500 subjects provided by 6 global collaborators. The sample metadata nearly always contained a de-identified subject ID, COVID-19 status, age in years and sex. The repertoires were released in a freely available public database intended as a resource for research on the immune response to SARS-CoV-2. HLA class I and class II types, where available, came from metadata supplied by the sample provider rather than from assay-based typing. The prospective study material was composed of cDNA or gDNA derived from T cells, B-cell-depleted T cells, or PBMCs. Study-wide findings and limitations: How much clinical and demographic metadata was included differed by source and by participant, and the metadata was provided uncurated.

CDR1 and CDR2 are read off the germline V gene (reference sequence) as MNHNY and SVGAGI. Its CDR3 holds 14 amino acids, cysteine through phenylalanine. Only the CDR3 region is kept as DNA, spanning 42 bases read in frame from base 1. V lost 2 bases and J lost 4 bases; the stretch between them is 11 bases long. Each collaborating institution followed its own protocols to collect whole blood in K2EDTA tubes. For TCRbeta analysis, collaborators shipped samples as frozen whole blood, isolated PBMCs, or DNA extracted from either of those sample types. TCRbeta CDR3 regions were amplified from genomic DNA by means of the immunoSEQ Assay, a bias-controlled multiplex PCR. On the study's bioinformatics: Within the assay, amplification of reference gene primers was used to estimate how many nucleated cells each sample contained. Sequence reads were collapsed and filtered to measure the absolute abundance of every unique TCRbeta CDR3 rearrangement. For each sample, productive Simpson clonality was calculated as the square root of Simpson's diversity index over productive rearrangements. TCRdb took over this immuneACCESS table, retaining in-frame rearrangements with V and J assigned. Such tables are incomplete; in checked studies, under half of the missing clones stem from an unresolved V gene, and the remainder is unexplained. V, J and clone size were drawn from that table, and D and trimming were deduced from the DNA. The sample data list approximately 180,000 clones, and 82% of these were observed just once. The top ten clones comprise roughly 8.1% of the sample.

The TCR comes from a woman aged 65 to 85 with acute or convalescent COVID-19. The chain is made from TRBV6-6 and TRBJ1-1, with no confident D gene call. The sample was peripheral blood. The base sequence is TGTGCCAGCAGTTACGACATCCGAAGCACTGAAGCTTTCTTT. It codes for CASSYDIRSTEAFF.